One and the same sample provided the 25 T cell receptor beta chains below, sequenced in a study of blood T cell repertoires in COVID-19 (dated by TCRdb to about 2020). The library was produced with the immunoSEQ multiplex PCR assay. TCRdb took over this immuneACCESS table, retaining in-frame rearrangements with V and J assigned. Such tables are incomplete; in checked studies, under half of the missing clones stem from an unresolved V gene, and the remainder is unexplained. The sample yields about 74,000 clones; 70% to 85% were counted once. The leading ten clones occupy over 10% of the sample. The sample consisted of peripheral blood. The receptors were gathered from a human donor in a cohort sampled during active COVID-19.

V usage is TRBV15 and J usage is TRBJ2-3; tentative D call: TRBD2 (6 bases). Germline CDR1 LNHNV, CDR2 YYDKDF (reference sequence). The CDR3 length is 14 residues. The ends were cut back, 5 bases at V and 2 bases at J, with 11 bases in the middle. CDR3 nucleotides: TGTGCCACCAGCGGCGGGGAAACCACAGATACGCAGTATTTT. This gives the protein CATSGGETTDTQYF.

The J gene is TRBJ2-7, the V gene TRBV27; the match to TRBD2 covers 9 bases. J gave up 0 bases and V 2 bases, and 8 bases lay outside the gene matches. Germline assignment: CDR1 MNHEY and CDR2 SMNVEV (reference sequence). This CDR3 comprises 17 residues. The CDR3 region has the DNA TGTGCCAGCAGTTTACGGCTAGCGGGGCACCACTCCTACGAGCAGTACTTC. Protein sequence: CASSLRLAGHHSYEQYF.

A single count supports this clone. The rearrangement uses TRBV11-2 and TRBJ1-4; TRBD1 matches 7 bases. This CDR3 contains 15 residues. Germline trimming cut 2 bases from V and 8 bases from J; bases unmatched to any gene: 8. Looked up from germline, CDR1 is SGHAT and CDR2 is FQNNGV. The CDR3 here is CASSLIQGFWEKLFF. The CDR3 bases are TGTGCCAGCAGCTTAATACAGGGGTTTTGGGAAAAACTGTTTTTT.

V and J are TRBV2 and TRBJ1-1; D uncertain. V was clipped by 7 bases and J by 4 bases, with 13 bases between them. The CDR3 is made up of 13 amino acids. Germline V gene lookup returns CDR1 SNHLY and CDR2 FYNNEI. In DNA form, the CDR3 reads TGTGCCAGCACCCCGGGATCGCCCACTGAAGCTTTCTTT. The encoded protein is CASTPGSPTEAFF.

The chain is built from TRBV2 and TRBJ1-1; no clear D gene. Trimming left V 8 bases short and J 0 bases short, with 10 bases between. Germline V gene lookup returns CDR1 SNHLY and CDR2 FYNNEI. The CDR3 has 13 residues. CDR3 sequence (DNA): TGTGCCAGCTGGAGGGAGGTGAACACTGAAGCTTTCTTT. Residues: CASWREVNTEAFF.

The rearrangement uses TRBV2 and TRBJ1-1, with TRBD1 matching over 8 bases. This CDR3 is 14 amino acids long. The ends lost 5 bases at V and 4 bases at J; junction bases unmatched: 6. Germline V gene lookup returns CDR1 SNHLY and CDR2 FYNNEI. CDR3 amino acids: CASSPGQGVTEAFF. CDR3 in DNA: TGTGCCAGCAGTCCAGGACAGGGTGTCACTGAAGCTTTCTTT.

The chain couples TRBV27 to TRBJ2-7; D is unresolved. Trimming left V 0 bases short and J 9 bases short, with 12 bases between. There are 13 residues in the CDR3. Germline V gene sequence: CDR1 MNHEY, CDR2 SMNVEV (reference sequence). The CDR3 reads CASSLSQSTGQYF. The CDR3 region has the DNA TGTGCCAGCAGTTTATCGCAGTCTACGGGGCAGTACTTC.

This clone was observed a handful of times. The chain combines TRBV2 with TRBJ1-1; D might be TRBD1 (6 bases). The V end lost 6 bases, the J end lost 10 bases, and 18 bases lay between the germline ends. The CDR3 length is 13 residues. Germline CDR1 SNHLY, CDR2 FYNNEI. The CDR3 protein is CASSNYLQGLAFF. CDR3 DNA sequence: TGTGCCAGCAGCAACTACCTACAGGGTTTAGCTTTCTTT.

The chain joins TRBV20-1 to TRBJ2-3; 7 positions match TRBD2. Germline V lookup: CDR1 DFQATT, CDR2 SNEGSKA (reference sequence). The CDR3 runs to 13 residues. V lost 3 bases and J lost 2; bases outside the gene matches: 2. The CDR3 nucleotides are TGCAGTGCTAGTCTAGCGGCCACAGATACGCAGTATTTT. Amino acid sequence: CSASLAATDTQYF.

This clone was seen once. The rearrangement uses TRBV9 and TRBJ1-6, with a possible D match to TRBD1 (6 bases). Germline values: CDR1 SGDLS, CDR2 YYNGEE. Trimming stripped 4 bases from V and 7 bases from J, with 15 bases between. This CDR3 has 15 residues. The CDR3 region is CASSLRDIGNSPLHF. The CDR3, as DNA: TGTGCCAGCAGCTTACGGGACATCGGGAATTCACCCCTCCACTTT.

The chain combines TRBV3-1 (or the pseudogene TRBV3-2) with TRBJ2-7; D is perhaps TRBD2 (6 bases). Trimming removed 8 bases from V and 2 bases from J, with 13 bases in between. CDR1 LGHDT and CDR2 YNNKEL come from the germline V gene (reference sequence). The CDR3 totals 13 residues. The CDR3: CASRDSNAYEQYF. The CDR3 nucleotides are TGTGCCAGCCGGGACTCGAACGCCTACGAGCAGTACTTC.

The chain recombines TRBV5-1 with TRBJ1-2; 11 bases fit TRBD1. The CDR3 contains 17 residues. Trimming took 2 bases from V and 0 from J; bases not matched to a gene: 6. Germline V gene sequence: CDR1 SGHRS, CDR2 YFSETQ. CDR3 loop: CASSFTGQGATNYGYTF. CDR3 in DNA: TGCGCCAGCAGCTTCACAGGACAGGGGGCTACTAACTATGGCTACACCTTC.

The V gene is TRBV7-3, the J gene TRBJ2-1; 8 nucleotides agree with TRBD1. The CDR3 has 17 residues. Germline V gene sequence: CDR1 SGHTA, CDR2 FQGTGA. J lost 9 bases, V lost 5 bases, and 18 bases had no gene match. CDR3 in amino acids: CASSPERPGGFWTEQFF. Here the CDR3 DNA reads TGTGCCAGCAGCCCCGAACGCCCAGGGGGCTTTTGGACTGAGCAGTTCTTC.

The chain links TRBV27 to TRBJ1-4, with 9 bases that match TRBD1. The CDR3 runs 13 residues. V shed 7 bases and J 6 bases; nucleotides not matched to a gene: 3. From germline, CDR1 is MNHEY and CDR2 SMNVEV (reference sequence). In nucleotides, the CDR3 is TGTGCCAGCAAAGGGACAGGGTATGAAAAACTGTTTTTT. Its protein is CASKGTGYEKLFF.

This clone has just a few counts. The rearrangement links TRBV6-1 to TRBJ1-5, with 10 bases identical to TRBD1. The CDR3 has 19 residues. Germline CDR1 MNHNS, CDR2 SASEGT. The V gene end was trimmed by 1 base and the J gene end by 2 bases; junction bases not matched to a gene: 11. The CDR3 is CASSEVGQGTRLRNQPQHF. DNA of the CDR3: TGTGCCAGCAGTGAAGTGGGACAGGGGACGAGGTTGCGCAATCAGCCCCAGCATTTT.

The V gene is TRBV24-1, the J gene TRBJ2-2; 7 nucleotides agree with TRBD1. The germline gives CDR1 KGHDR, CDR2 SFDVKD. The J segment lost 7 bases and the V segment lost 3 bases, leaving 7 bases of the junction unmatched. The CDR3 runs to 15 residues. This CDR3 reads CATSDMTGNVGELFF. DNA of the CDR3: TGTGCCACCAGTGATATGACAGGGAATGTCGGGGAGCTGTTTTTT.

This clone was detected a few times. The gene calls are TRBV9 and TRBJ1-2; D is uncertain. V was shortened by 0 bases and J by 0 bases, with 3 bases between the two germline ends. Germline V CDR1 and CDR2: SGDLS, YYNGEE. The CDR3 is 13 amino acids. CDR3 amino acids: CASSVDTNYGYTF. As DNA, the CDR3 is TGTGCCAGCAGCGTAGACACTAACTATGGCTACACCTTC.

V and J are TRBV2 and TRBJ2-7, with TRBD2 matching over 8 bases. CDR3 size: 15 residues. In germline, CDR1 is SNHLY, CDR2 FYNNEI. V was clipped by 3 bases and J by 2 bases; unmatched bases: 6. The CDR3 bases are TGTGCCAGCAGTGACCTGACTAGCGTAACCTACGAGCAGTACTTC. Protein: CASSDLTSVTYEQYF.

V and J are TRBV6-5 and TRBJ2-1; D not certain. This CDR3 contains 11 residues. V dropped 8 bases and J dropped 6 bases, with 8 bases sitting between them. Germline CDR1 MNHEY, CDR2 SVGAGI. CDR3 loop: CASPQSNEQFF. In DNA, the CDR3 is TGTGCCAGCCCACAAAGCAATGAGCAGTTCTTC.

The rearrangement joins TRBV5-1 to TRBJ2-5, with 8 bases aligning to TRBD2. V shed 1 base, J shed 4 bases, and the junction held 6 bases outside the gene matches. Germline V gene lookup returns CDR1 SGHRS and CDR2 YFSETQ. The CDR3 sequence is 15 residues long. CDR3 residues: CASSLSGGRVETQYF. DNA of the CDR3: TGCGCCAGCAGCTTGTCGGGGGGGCGCGTAGAGACCCAGTACTTC.

The chain joins TRBV30 to TRBJ2-2; tentatively, D is TRBD1 (5 bases). This CDR3 has 14 amino acids. With 3 bases removed from V and 8 bases from J, the gap between germline ends came to 16 bases. Germline V lookup: CDR1 GTSNPN, CDR2 SVGIG (reference sequence). The CDR3 protein is CAWRHGGASGELFF. DNA of the CDR3: TGTGCCTGGAGGCACGGTGGGGCGTCGGGGGAGCTGTTTTTT.

V usage is TRBV3-1 (or the pseudogene TRBV3-2) and J usage is TRBJ1-3; no definite D call. V lost 3 bases and J lost 3, with 9 bases in between. Per germline, CDR1 LGHDT and CDR2 YNNKEL (reference sequence). The CDR3 has 14 amino acids. The CDR3 region has the DNA TGTGCCAGCAGCCATACAGCCATTGGAAACACCATATATTTT. Its protein is CASSHTAIGNTIYF.

The CDR3 DNA is TGTGCCAGCAGACTCAGGGGGCTCACGAATTCACCCCTCCACTTT. Protein product: CASRLRGLTNSPLHF. The rearrangement links TRBV2 to TRBJ1-6, with TRBD1 matching over 8 bases. There are 15 residues in the CDR3. V was clipped by 6 bases and J by 7 bases; unmatched bases: 8. Germline CDR1 is SNHLY and CDR2 is FYNNEI.

CDR3 protein: CASSIGDRIQNSPLHF. The CDR3 DNA reads TGTGCCAGTAGTATTGGGGACAGGATACAAAATTCACCCCTCCACTTT. V usage is TRBV19 and J usage is TRBJ1-6; TRBD1 agrees at 8 bases. There are 16 residues in the CDR3. Germline values: CDR1 LNHDA, CDR2 SQIVND (reference sequence). The junction had 8 bases not matched to a gene; V was cut back by 3 bases and J by 7 bases. The variable domain in full, with the rest retrieved from reference TRBV19 and TRBJ1-6, is DGGITQSPKYLFRKEGQNVTLSCEQNLNHDAMYWYRQDPGQGLRLIYYSQIVNDFQKGDIAEGYSVSREKKESFPLTVTSAQKNPTAFYLCASSIGDRIQNSPLHFGNGTRLTVT.

The table lists this clone with a count of one. The rearrangement uses TRBV6-6 and TRBJ2-1, with a possible D match to TRBD2 (6 bases). This CDR3 is built from 13 residues. Germline loops: CDR1 MNHNY, CDR2 SVGAGI (reference sequence). The V end lost 2 bases, the J end lost 9 bases, and 11 bases lay between the germline ends. CDR3 nucleotide sequence: TGTGCCAGCAGTTACGGGTTAGCGGCTGAGCAGTTCTTC. Protein product: CASSYGLAAEQFF.